The clone carrying this TCR beta chain was detected a few times. This sample was included in a study of control samples from healthy donors and cancer patients. Profiled with immunoSEQ multiplex PCR; TCRdb holds only in-frame clones, not every one. The profile shows 170,000 or so clones, over 85% of them singletons. From germline, CDR1 is SGHDN and CDR2 FVKESK. V lost 7 bases and J lost 2, with 16 bases in between. The CDR3 consists of 15 residues. V and J are TRBV14 and TRBJ2-3; D is unresolved. This TCR came from a woman between 35 and 50 years old in good health. Input material: blood. CDR3: CASNPLKGNTDTQYF. CDR3 in DNA: TGTGCCAGCAACCCTCTCAAGGGAAACACAGATACGCAGTATTTT.